This TCR beta chain was captured in a study of cytomegalovirus exposure and HLA in healthy donors. General study points: In vitro data verified a few CMV-associated chains as specific for CMV antigens.

The V segment lost 6 bases and the J segment 8 bases; nucleotides outside the gene matches: 4. The CDR3 totals 15 residues. Germline CDR1 is MNHEY and CDR2 is SMNVEV (reference sequence). The repertoire was sequenced with immunoSEQ multiplex PCR; TCRdb's copy has only in-frame clones and lacks some. The sample has 110,000 or so clones, approximately 91% seen once. About this clone itself: What it binds is unknown.

This receptor was taken from a woman aged 18-29 years in good health and CMV-seronegative. V usage is TRBV27 and J usage is TRBJ2-2, with TRBD2 matching over 15 bases. Source material: PBMCs. In nucleotides, the CDR3 is TGTGCCAGCAGACCGGGACTAGCGGGAGGAGGGGAGCTGTTTTTT. Residues: CASRPGLAGGGELFF.